Below, 9 T cell receptor beta chains from the same sample are listed, as sequenced in a study of vaccination and CD4 T cells after COVID-19. MiXCR, applied by TCRdb to the PCR reads, yields one record per CDR3 protein. The sample gives 25,000 to 35,000 distinct CDR3 sequences, about 46% of which show up once; 5% to 6% is in the top ten. Time point specified: late sampling 161 to 241 days after vaccination in a few convalescent patients. Sample: CD4+ T cells from blood, taken about 7 months after SARS-CoV-2 vaccination. The receptors here all came from a human donor who had recovered from COVID-19.

This chain joins TRBV19 and TRBJ2-7; TRBD1 is a possible D gene (6 bases). The CDR3 loop spans 14 amino acids. V gave up 6 bases and J gave up 1 base, with 13 bases separating them. From germline, CDR1 is LNHDA and CDR2 SQIVND (reference sequence). The CDR3 DNA follows: TGTGCCAGTAGGCGGACAGTCTCGTCCTACGAGCAGTACTTC. It encodes CASRRTVSSYEQYF.

This rearrangement joins TRBV20-1 to TRBJ2-5; 7 nucleotides align to TRBD1. This CDR3 region has 15 residues. CDR1 and CDR2 from the germline V gene are DFQATT and SNEGSKA (reference sequence). J lost 5 bases, V lost 3 bases, and 12 bases had no gene match. CDR3 nucleotides: TGCAGTGCTAGTCATGACAGGGTCTCGGGGGAGACCCAGTACTTC. Translation: CSASHDRVSGETQYF.

This chain connects TRBV27 to TRBJ2-5, with a tentative D call TRBD1 (5 bases). Germline V CDR1 and CDR2: MNHEY, SMNVEV (reference sequence). The V end lost 8 bases, the J end lost 4 bases, and 11 bases lay between the germline ends. The CDR3 covers 12 residues. Here the CDR3 DNA reads TGTGCCAGCGGGCGACAGATAGAGACCCAGTACTTC. As protein: CASGRQIETQYF.

In its sample, this clonotype was seen a few times. This chain links TRBV6-1 with TRBJ2-3; 11 bases align to TRBD1. This CDR3 is built from 14 residues. In germline, CDR1 is MNHNS, CDR2 SASEGT. After removal of 6 bases from V and 4 bases from J, the junction contained 3 bases not matched to a gene. In DNA, the CDR3 is TGTGCCAGCAGGGGGACAGGGGGGGCAGATACGCAGTATTTT. This encodes CASRGTGGADTQYF.

The rearrangement joins TRBV27 to TRBJ1-2; D unresolved. Trimming left V 2 bases short and J 1 base short, with 8 bases between. CDR3 length equals 14 residues. Per germline, CDR1 MNHEY and CDR2 SMNVEV (reference sequence). CDR3 coding DNA: TGTGCCAGCAGTTTAACTGCTCTTAACTATGGCTACACCTTC. It is translated as CASSLTALNYGYTF.

This clonotype was recorded a few times. The gene calls are TRBV15 and TRBJ1-5; D uncertain. This CDR3 spans 15 amino acids. V dropped 8 bases and J dropped 0 bases, with 14 bases sitting between them. From germline, CDR1 is LNHNV and CDR2 YYDKDF (reference sequence). This CDR3 reads CATGSTDYSNQPQHF. DNA for the CDR3: TGTGCCACCGGCTCGACGGACTATAGCAATCAGCCCCAGCATTTT.

This clonotype was counted between two and nine times. This chain connects TRBV6-2 or TRBV6-3 to TRBJ1-2, with D unclear. The ends were cut back, 0 bases at V and 3 bases at J, with 14 bases in the middle. Germline V gene sequence: CDR1 MNHEY, CDR2 SVGEGT. This CDR3 is built from 16 residues. The CDR3 region is CASSYSTSDGDYGYTF. CDR3 nucleotides: TGTGCCAGCAGTTACTCGACTTCGGACGGAGACTATGGCTACACCTTC.

This sequence joins TRBV2 and TRBJ2-3, with 13 bases lining up with TRBD2. The germline CDR1 and CDR2 sequences are SNHLY and FYNNEI. Trimming at V came to 6 bases and at J to 4 bases, leaving 7 bases not matched to a gene. CDR3 length: 16 residues. The CDR3 protein is CASSSTSGRAPDTQYF. The CDR3 nucleotides are TGTGCCAGCAGCTCTACTAGCGGGAGGGCCCCAGATACGCAGTATTTT.

This clonotype came up a few times. The rearrangement joins TRBV19 to TRBJ1-1; TRBD1 agrees at 12 bases. With 9 bases clipped from V and 1 base from J, the junction kept 6 bases outside the gene matches. The germline V gene encodes CDR1 LNHDA and CDR2 SQIVND (reference sequence). CDR3 length: 15 residues. The CDR3 DNA follows: TGTGCCAGCGGGACAGGGGGCTTTGGGAACACTGAAGCTTTCTTT. Translation: CASGTGGFGNTEAFF.